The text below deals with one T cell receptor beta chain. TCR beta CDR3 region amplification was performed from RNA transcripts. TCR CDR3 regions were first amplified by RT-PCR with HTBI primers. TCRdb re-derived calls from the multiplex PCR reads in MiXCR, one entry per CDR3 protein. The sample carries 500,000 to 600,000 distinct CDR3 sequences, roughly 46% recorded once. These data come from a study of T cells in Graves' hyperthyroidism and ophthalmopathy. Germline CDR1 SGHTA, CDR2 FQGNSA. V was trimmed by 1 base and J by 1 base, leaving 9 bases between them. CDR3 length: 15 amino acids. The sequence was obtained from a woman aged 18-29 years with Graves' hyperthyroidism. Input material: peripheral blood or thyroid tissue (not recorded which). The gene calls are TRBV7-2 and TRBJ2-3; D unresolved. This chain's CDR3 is CASSLGPHGTDTQYF. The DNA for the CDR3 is TGTGCCAGCAGCTTAGGACCCCACGGCACAGATACGCAGTATTTT.